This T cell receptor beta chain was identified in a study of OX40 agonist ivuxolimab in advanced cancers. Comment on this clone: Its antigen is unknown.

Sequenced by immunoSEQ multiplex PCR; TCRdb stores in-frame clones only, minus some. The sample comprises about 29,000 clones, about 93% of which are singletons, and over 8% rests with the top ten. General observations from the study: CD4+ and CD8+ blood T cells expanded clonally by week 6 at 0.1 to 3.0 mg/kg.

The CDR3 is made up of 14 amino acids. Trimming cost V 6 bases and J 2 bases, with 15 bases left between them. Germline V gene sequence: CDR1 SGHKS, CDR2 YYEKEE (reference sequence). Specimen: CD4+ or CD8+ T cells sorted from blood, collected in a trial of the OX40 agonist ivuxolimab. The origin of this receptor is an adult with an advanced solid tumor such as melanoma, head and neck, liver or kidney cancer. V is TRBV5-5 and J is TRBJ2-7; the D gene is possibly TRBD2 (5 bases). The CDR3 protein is CASTLGVSAYEQYF. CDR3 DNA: TGTGCCAGCACCCTGGGAGTGTCGGCCTACGAGCAGTACTTC.